This TCR beta chain was found in a study of vaccination and CD4 T cells after COVID-19. This clonotype was counted a few times. Antigen unknown. At the Johns Hopkins FTIC core, DNA taken from cultured CD4+ T cells was sequenced by way of the Oncomine TCR Beta short-read assay. TCRdb re-derived calls from the PCR reads in MiXCR, one entry per CDR3 protein. The table lists 12,000 or so distinct CDR3 sequences, approximately 53% of them singletons, with 30% in the top ten. V lost 4 bases, J lost 2 bases, and 1 base stayed unmatched. This CDR3 region has 14 residues. CDR1 is SGHNT and CDR2 is YENEEA in the germline V gene. Treatment in this sample: roughly 10-day PBMC culture with coronavirus spike peptide pools or control peptides (ViraFEST assay).

The source of this sequence is a human donor who had recovered from COVID-19. Specimen: CD4+ T cells from blood, cultured in vitro. The chain is built from TRBV11-3 and TRBJ2-5, with 10 bases aligning to TRBD2. The CDR3 protein is CASSSLAGQETQYF. CDR3 in DNA: TGTGCCAGCAGCTCACTAGCGGGGCAAGAGACCCAGTACTTC.